These 11 T cell receptor beta chains share one sample of origin, sequenced in a study of T cells after somatic rescue of genetic block. The protocol was immunoSEQ multiplex PCR, while the TCRdb copy is restricted to in-frame clones and leaves out a portion. The sample yields some 90,000 clones, 85% to 90% seen once. Specimen: peripheral blood mononuclear cells (PBMCs). The receptors shown here come from a woman aged 18-30 years.

Here the CDR3 reads CASSPRTPSGNTIYF. The DNA for the CDR3 is TGTGCCAGCAGCCCTCGGACCCCCTCTGGAAACACCATATATTTT. The chain combines TRBV9 with TRBJ1-3; D ambiguous. V dropped 4 bases and J dropped 0 bases, with 11 bases sitting between them. This CDR3 has 15 residues. The germline gives CDR1 SGDLS, CDR2 YYNGEE.

V and J are TRBV4-3 and TRBJ1-5; weak D call: TRBD1 (5 bases). V dropped 0 bases and J dropped 0 bases, with 21 bases sitting between them. CDR1 is LGHNA and CDR2 is YSLEER in the germline V gene. There are 20 residues in the CDR3. The chain's CDR3 is CASSQEVSGSRLYSNQPQHF. Here the CDR3 DNA reads TGCGCCAGCAGCCAAGAAGTCTCAGGGAGCCGCCTTTATAGCAATCAGCCCCAGCATTTT.

By frequency in the sample, this clone is medium-sized. The chain uses TRBV28 and TRBJ2-5; the D is unclear. CDR3 length: 15 residues. With 3 bases removed from V and 0 bases from J, the gap between germline ends came to 11 bases. Germline CDR1 reads MDHEN; CDR2 reads SYDVKM. The CDR3: CASSFWAVYQETQYF. The DNA of the CDR3 is TGTGCCAGCAGTTTTTGGGCGGTGTACCAAGAGACCCAGTACTTC. The whole variable domain, remainder taken from reference TRBV28 and TRBJ2-5, is DVKVTQSSRYLVKRTGEKVFLECVQDMDHENMFWYRQDPGLGLRLIYFSYDVKMKEKGDIPEGYSVSREKKERFSLILESASTNQTSMYLCASSFWAVYQETQYFGPGTRLLVL.

The chain carries TRBV5-1 and TRBJ1-2, with D maybe TRBD1 (5 bases). The V gene lost 7 bases and the J gene lost 2 bases, with 9 bases spanning the gap. CDR3 length equals 12 residues. Germline CDR1 is SGHRS and CDR2 is YFSETQ. CDR3 sequence reads: CASGHVNYGYTF. The CDR3 DNA sequence: TGCGCCAGCGGACATGTGAACTATGGCTACACCTTC.

The chain links TRBV19 to TRBJ2-7; 9 bases are a match to TRBD1. From germline, CDR1 is LNHDA and CDR2 SQIVND (reference sequence). This CDR3 contains 14 residues. With V trimmed by 2 bases and J by 5 bases, 4 bases remained unmatched. Here the CDR3 DNA reads TGTGCCAGTAGTATAAGGGACAGGGACCACGAGCAGTACTTC. Translation gives CASSIRDRDHEQYF.

The chain is built from TRBV6-1 and TRBJ2-3; 11 bases agree with TRBD2. The CDR3 contains 16 residues. In germline, CDR1 is MNHNS, CDR2 SASEGT. V gave up 4 bases and J gave up 6 bases; unmatched junction bases: 9. The CDR3 DNA sequence: TGTGCCAGCAGTGCCACTAGCGGGAGTAGGTCGGATACGCAGTATTTT. Amino acids: CASSATSGSRSDTQYF.

The V and J genes are TRBV25-1 and TRBJ2-2; perhaps D is TRBD1 or TRBD2 (6 bases each). The CDR3 sequence is 14 residues long. V lost 5 bases and J 6 bases, leaving 13 bases between the germline ends. The germline V gene has CDR1 MGHDK and CDR2 SYGVNS. The CDR3 sequence is CASSLSGGPGELFF. The DNA of the CDR3 is TGTGCCAGCAGTCTCAGTGGGGGGCCCGGGGAGCTGTTTTTT.

V gene TRBV28 combines with J gene TRBJ2-7; D is possibly TRBD2 (6 bases). Germline V gene data show CDR1 as MDHEN and CDR2 as SYDVKM. V was shortened by 5 bases and J by 9 bases, with 14 bases between the two germline ends. There are 12 residues in the CDR3. CDR3 nucleotides: TGTGCCAGCAGTCACCGGAGGGAAGCGCAGTACTTC. Translated, it gives CASSHRREAQYF.

Remarks on this clone: At one end, the junction sequence differs from germline, possibly due to a read error. The chain couples TRBV7-6 to TRBJ2-5, with 8 bases lining up with TRBD2. The CDR3 has 14 residues. CDR1 is SGHVS and CDR2 is FNYEAQ in the germline V gene. In nucleotides, the CDR3 is TGTGCCAGCAGCGTAGCGGGGCTACAAGAGACCCAGTACTTC. The encoded protein is CASSVAGLQETQYF. Supplemented by reference TRBV7-6 and TRBJ2-5, the full variable domain reads GAGVSQSPRYKVTKRGQDVALRCDPISGHVSLYWYRQALGQGPEFLTYFNYEAQQDKSGLPNDRFSAERPEGSISTLTIQRTEQRDSAMYRCASSVAGLQETQYFGPGTRLLVL.

This clone was picked up a small number of times. The chain carries TRBV2 and TRBJ1-5; D remains ambiguous. Per germline, CDR1 SNHLY and CDR2 FYNNEI. The CDR3 contains 15 residues. V lost 1 base to trimming and J lost 0 bases, with 7 bases between them. CDR3 sequence reads: CASSEGQTSNQPQHF. CDR3 in DNA: TGTGCCAGCAGTGAAGGTCAGACTAGCAATCAGCCCCAGCATTTT.

This clone has just a few counts. The rearrangement joins TRBV19 to TRBJ1-5; tentatively, D is TRBD1 (5 bases). The CDR3 sequence is 15 residues long. V was pared by 1 base and J by 2 bases, with 9 bases between. CDR1 LNHDA and CDR2 SQIVND come from the germline V gene (reference sequence). CDR3 loop: CASSIGGGGNQPQHF. The DNA for the CDR3 is TGTGCCAGTAGTATAGGGGGCGGGGGCAATCAGCCCCAGCATTTT.